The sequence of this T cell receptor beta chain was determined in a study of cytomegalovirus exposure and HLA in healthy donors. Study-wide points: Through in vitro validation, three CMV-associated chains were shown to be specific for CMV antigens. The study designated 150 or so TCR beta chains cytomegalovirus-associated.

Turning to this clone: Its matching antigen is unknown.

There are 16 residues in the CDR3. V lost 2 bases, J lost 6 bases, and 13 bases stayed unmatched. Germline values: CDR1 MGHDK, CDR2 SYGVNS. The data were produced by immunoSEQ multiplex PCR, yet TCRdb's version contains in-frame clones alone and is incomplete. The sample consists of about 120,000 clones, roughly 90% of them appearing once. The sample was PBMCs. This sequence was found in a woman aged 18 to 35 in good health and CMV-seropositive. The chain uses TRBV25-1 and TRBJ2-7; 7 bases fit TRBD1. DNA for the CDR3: TGTGCCAGCAGTGAAGGGTTCGTGACAGGGCGTAGCGAGCAGTACTTC. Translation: CASSEGFVTGRSEQYF.